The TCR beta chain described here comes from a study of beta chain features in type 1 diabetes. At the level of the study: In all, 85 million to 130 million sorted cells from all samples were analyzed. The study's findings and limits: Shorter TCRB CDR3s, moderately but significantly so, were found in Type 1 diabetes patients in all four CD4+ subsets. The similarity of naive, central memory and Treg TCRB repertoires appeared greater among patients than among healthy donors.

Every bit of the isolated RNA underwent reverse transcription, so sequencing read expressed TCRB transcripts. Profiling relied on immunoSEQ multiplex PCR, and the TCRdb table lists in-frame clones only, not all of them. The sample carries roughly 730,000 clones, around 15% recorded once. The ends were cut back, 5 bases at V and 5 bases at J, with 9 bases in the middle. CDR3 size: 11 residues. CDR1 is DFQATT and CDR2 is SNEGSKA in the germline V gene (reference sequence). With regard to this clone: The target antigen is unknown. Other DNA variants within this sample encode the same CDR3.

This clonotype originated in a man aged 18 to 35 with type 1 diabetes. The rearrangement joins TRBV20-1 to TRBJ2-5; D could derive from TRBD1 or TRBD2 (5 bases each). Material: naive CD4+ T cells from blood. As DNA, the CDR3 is TGCAGTGCTTGGGACCGGGAGACCCAGTACTTC. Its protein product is CSAWDRETQYF.